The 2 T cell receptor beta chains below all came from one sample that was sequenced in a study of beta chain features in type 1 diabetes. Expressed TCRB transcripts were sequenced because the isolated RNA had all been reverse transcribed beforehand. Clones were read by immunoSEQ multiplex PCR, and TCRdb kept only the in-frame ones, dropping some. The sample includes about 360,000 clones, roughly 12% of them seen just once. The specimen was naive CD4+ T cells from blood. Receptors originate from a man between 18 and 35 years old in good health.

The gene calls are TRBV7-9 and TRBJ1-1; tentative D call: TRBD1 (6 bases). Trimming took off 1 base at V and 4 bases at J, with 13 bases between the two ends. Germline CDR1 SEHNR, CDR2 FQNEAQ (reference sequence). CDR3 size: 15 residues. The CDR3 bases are TGTGCCAGCAGCTTAGGTGCGGGGGCGATCACTGAAGCTTTCTTT. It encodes CASSLGAGAITEAFF.

CDR3 bases: TGCAGCGTTCGGTCAGGGGGCACTGAAGCTTTCTTT. It codes for CSVRSGGTEAFF. This rearrangement joins TRBV29-1 to TRBJ1-1, with 7 bases that match TRBD1. The CDR3 spans 12 residues. Trimming cost V 5 bases and J 4 bases; bases outside gene matches: 4. CDR1 is SQVTM, CDR2 ANQGSEA, per germline.